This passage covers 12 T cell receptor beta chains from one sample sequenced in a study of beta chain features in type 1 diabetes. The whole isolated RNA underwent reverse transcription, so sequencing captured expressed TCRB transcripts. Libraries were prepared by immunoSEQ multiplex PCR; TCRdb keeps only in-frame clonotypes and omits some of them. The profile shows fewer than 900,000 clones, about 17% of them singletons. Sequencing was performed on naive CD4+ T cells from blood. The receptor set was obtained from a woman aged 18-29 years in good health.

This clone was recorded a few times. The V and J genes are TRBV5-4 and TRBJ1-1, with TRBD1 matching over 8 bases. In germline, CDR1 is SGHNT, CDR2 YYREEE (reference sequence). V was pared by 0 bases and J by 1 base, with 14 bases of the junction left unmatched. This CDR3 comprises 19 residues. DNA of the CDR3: TGTGCCAGCAGCTTGGTGCGGGGCCCGGGACAGGAGAGGAACACTGAAGCTTTCTTT. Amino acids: CASSLVRGPGQERNTEAFF.

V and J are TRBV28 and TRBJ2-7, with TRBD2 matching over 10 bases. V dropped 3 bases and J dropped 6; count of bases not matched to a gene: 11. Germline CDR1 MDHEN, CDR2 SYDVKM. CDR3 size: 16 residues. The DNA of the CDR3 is TGTGCCAGCAGTTTTTATTCGCTAGCGGGAGCGCTCGAGCAGTACTTC. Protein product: CASSFYSLAGALEQYF.

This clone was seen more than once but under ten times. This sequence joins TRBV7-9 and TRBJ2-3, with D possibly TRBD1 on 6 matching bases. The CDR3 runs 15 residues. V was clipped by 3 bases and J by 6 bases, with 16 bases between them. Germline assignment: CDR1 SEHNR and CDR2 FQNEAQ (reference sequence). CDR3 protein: CASSLGATVGDTQYF. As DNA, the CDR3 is TGTGCCAGCAGCTTGGGGGCTACGGTTGGGGATACGCAGTATTTT.

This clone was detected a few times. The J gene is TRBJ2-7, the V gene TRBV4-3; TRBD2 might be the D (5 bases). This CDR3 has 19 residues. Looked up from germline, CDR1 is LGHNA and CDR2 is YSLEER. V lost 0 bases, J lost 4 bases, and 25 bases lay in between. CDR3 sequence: CASSQDLRVGLALNYEQYF. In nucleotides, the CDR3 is TGCGCCAGCAGCCAAGATCTTCGGGTTGGGCTAGCCCTTAATTACGAGCAGTACTTC.

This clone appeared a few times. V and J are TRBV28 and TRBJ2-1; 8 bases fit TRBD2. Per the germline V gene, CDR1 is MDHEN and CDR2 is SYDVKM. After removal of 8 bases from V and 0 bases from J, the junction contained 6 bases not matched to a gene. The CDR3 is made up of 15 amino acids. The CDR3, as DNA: TGTGCCAGCCATAGCGGGAACGGCTCCTACAATGAGCAGTTCTTC. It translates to CASHSGNGSYNEQFF.

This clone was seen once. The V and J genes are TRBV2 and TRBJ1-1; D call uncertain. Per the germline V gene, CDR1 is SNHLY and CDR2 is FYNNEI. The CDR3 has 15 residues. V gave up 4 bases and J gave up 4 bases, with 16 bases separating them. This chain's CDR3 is CASSVERYGGTEAFF. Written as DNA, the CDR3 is TGTGCCAGCAGTGTTGAGCGCTATGGTGGCACTGAAGCTTTCTTT.

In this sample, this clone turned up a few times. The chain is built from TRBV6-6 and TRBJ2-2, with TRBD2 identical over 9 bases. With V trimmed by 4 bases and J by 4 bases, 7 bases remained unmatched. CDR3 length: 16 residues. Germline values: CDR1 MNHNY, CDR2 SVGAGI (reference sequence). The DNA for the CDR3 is TGTGCCAGCAGTTCGTCTAGCGGGATTTTCACCGGGGAGCTGTTTTTT. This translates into CASSSSSGIFTGELFF.

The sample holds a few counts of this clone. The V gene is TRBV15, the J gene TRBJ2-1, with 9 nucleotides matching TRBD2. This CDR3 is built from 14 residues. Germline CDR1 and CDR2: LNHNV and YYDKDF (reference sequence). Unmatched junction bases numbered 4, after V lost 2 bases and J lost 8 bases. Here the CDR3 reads CATSRLAGIDEQFF. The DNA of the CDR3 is TGTGCCACCAGCAGACTAGCGGGAATCGATGAGCAGTTCTTC.

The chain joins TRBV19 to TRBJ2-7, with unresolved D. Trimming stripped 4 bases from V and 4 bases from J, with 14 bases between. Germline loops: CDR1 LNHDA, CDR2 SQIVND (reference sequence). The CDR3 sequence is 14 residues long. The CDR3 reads CASSTLRDRYEQYF. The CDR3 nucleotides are TGTGCCAGTAGTACCCTTAGAGACCGATACGAGCAGTACTTC.

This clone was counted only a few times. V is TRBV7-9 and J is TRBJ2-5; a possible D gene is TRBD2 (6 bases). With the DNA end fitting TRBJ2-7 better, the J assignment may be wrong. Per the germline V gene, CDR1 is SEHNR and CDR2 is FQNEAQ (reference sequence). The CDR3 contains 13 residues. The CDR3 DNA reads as TGTGCCAGCAGCCGTCTGGGGGGCTACGAGCAGTACTTC. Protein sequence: CASSRLGGYEQYF.

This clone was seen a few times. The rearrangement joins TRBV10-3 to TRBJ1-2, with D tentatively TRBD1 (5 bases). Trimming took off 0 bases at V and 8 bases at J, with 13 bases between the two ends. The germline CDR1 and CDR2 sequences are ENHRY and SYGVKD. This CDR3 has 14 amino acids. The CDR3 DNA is TGTGCCATCAGTGAGTCTAGTGGGACGAGAGGCTACACCTTC. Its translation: CAISESSGTRGYTF.

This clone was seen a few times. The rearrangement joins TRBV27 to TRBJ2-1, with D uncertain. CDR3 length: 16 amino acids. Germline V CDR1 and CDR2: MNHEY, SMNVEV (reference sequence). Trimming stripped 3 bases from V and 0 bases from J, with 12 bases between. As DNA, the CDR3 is TGTGCCAGCAGTTTCAAGATTTTTAGCTCCTACAATGAGCAGTTCTTC. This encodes CASSFKIFSSYNEQFF.